The clone carrying this T cell receptor (beta chain) is classed as medium-sized (0.01 to 0.1%) by frequency. As yet, its antigen is unknown. The sample is drawn from a study of CXCR3-negative and CXCR3-positive naive CD8 T cells. The TRB libraries of cDNA were built by UMI-labeled 5' RACE. Following a re-call of the 5' RACE reads, TCRdb has one entry per CDR3 protein and lacks DNA. In total, the table holds 4,500 to 6,000 distinct CDR3 sequences. Findings of the study overall: CXCR3-positive naive cells had TRB CDR3s that were more hydrophobic than CXCR3-negative naive cells had.

The source is a human donor in good health. Some clones in this sample may be carry-over from other donors' samples. Sequencing input: naive CXCR3+ CD8+ T cells from blood. As for subset: CD45RO-CCR7+CD27+CD95- naive CD8+ T cells expressing CXCR3 (TNR3+).

This chain's CDR3 is CASGDSLQTNIQYF. The rearrangement links TRBV12-3 or TRBV12-4 to TRBJ2-4. The CDR3 runs 14 residues.